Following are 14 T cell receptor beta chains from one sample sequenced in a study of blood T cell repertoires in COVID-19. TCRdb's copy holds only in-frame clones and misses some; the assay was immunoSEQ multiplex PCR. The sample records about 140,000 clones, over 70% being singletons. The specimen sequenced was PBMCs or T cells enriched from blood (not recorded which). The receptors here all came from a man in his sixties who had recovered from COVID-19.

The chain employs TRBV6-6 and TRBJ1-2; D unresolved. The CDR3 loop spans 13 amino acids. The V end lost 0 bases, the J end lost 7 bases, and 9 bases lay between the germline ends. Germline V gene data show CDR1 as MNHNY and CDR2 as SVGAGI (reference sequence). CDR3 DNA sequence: TGTGCCAGCAGTTACTCCATTGGAGGTGGCTACACCTTC. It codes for CASSYSIGGGYTF.

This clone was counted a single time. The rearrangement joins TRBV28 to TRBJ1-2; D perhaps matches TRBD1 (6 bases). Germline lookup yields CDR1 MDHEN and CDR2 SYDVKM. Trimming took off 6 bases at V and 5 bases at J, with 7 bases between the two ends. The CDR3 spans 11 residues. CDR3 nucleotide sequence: TGTGCCAGCAGCACAGGGTATGGCTACACCTTC. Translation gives CASSTGYGYTF.

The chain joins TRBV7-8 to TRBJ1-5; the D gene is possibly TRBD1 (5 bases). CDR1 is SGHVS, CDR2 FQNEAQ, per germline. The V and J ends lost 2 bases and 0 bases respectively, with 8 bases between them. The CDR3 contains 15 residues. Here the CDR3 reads CASSLRQGSNQPQHF. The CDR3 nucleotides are TGTGCCAGCAGCTTACGGCAGGGTAGCAATCAGCCCCAGCATTTT. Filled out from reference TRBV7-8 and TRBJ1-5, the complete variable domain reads GAGVSQSPRYKVAKRGQDVALRCDPISGHVSLFWYQQALGQGPEFLTYFQNEAQLDKSGLPSDRFFAERPEGSVSTLKIQRTQQEDSAVYLCASSLRQGSNQPQHFGDGTRLSIL.

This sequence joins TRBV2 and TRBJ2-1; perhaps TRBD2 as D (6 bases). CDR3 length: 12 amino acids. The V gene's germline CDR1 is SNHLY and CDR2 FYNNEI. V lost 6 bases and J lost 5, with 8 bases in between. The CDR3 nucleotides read TGTGCCAGCAGACGGACTAACAATGAGCAGTTCTTC. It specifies CASRRTNNEQFF.

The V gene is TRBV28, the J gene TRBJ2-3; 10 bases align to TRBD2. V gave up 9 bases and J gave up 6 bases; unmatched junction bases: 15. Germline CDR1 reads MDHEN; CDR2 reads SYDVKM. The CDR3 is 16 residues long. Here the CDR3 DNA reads TGTGCCAGAGGTGGACTAGCGGTAAGGAAAATGGATACGCAGTATTTT. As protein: CARGGLAVRKMDTQYF. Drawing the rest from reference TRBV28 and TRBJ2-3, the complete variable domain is DVKVTQSSRYLVKRTGEKVFLECVQDMDHENMFWYRQDPGLGLRLIYFSYDVKMKEKGDIPEGYSVSREKKERFSLILESASTNQTSMYLCARGGLAVRKMDTQYFGPGTRLTVL.

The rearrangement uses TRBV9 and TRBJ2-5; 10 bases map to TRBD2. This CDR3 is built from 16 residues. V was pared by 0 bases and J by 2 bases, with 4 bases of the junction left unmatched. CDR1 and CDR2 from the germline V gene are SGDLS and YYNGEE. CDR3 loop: CASSVGGAGGQETQYF. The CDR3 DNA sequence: TGTGCCAGCAGCGTAGGTGGAGCGGGAGGGCAAGAGACCCAGTACTTC.

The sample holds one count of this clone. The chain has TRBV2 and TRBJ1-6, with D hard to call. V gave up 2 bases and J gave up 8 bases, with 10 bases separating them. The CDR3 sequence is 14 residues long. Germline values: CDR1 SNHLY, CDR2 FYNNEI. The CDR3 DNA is TGTGCCAGCAGTGAAAGAGGGAGTGATTCACCCCTCCACTTT. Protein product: CASSERGSDSPLHF.

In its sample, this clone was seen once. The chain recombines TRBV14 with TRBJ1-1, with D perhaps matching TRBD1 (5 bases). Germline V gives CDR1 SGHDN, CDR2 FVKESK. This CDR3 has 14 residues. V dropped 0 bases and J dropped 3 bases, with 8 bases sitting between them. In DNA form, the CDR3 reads TGTGCCAGCAGCCAAGATCCAGGGTACACTGAAGCTTTCTTT. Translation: CASSQDPGYTEAFF.

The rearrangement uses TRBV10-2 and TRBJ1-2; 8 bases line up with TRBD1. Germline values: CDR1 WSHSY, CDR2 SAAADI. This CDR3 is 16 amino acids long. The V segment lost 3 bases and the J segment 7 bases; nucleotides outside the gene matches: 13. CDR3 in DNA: TGCGCCAGCAGTGAAATCGGGACAGGTCTTACTACTGGCTACACCTTC. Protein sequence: CASSEIGTGLTTGYTF.

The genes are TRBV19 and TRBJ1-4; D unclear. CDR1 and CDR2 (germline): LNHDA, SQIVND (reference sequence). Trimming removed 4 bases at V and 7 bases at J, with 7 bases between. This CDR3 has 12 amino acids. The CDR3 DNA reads TGTGCCAGTAGTAGGAGCGCTGAAAAACTGTTTTTT. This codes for CASSRSAEKLFF.

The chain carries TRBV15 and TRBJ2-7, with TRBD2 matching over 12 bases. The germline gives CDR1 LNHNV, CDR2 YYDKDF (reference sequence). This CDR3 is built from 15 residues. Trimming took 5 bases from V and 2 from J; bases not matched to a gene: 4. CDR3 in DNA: TGTGCCACCAGCGAGACTAGCGGGAGCCCCTACGAGCAGTACTTC. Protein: CATSETSGSPYEQYF.

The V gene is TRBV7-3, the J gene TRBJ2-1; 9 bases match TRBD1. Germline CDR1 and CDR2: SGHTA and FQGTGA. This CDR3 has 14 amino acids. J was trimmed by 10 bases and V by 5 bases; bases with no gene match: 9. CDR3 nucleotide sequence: TGTGCCAGCAGCCCCGGGACAGGGTCGCGGGAGCAGTTCTTC. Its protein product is CASSPGTGSREQFF.

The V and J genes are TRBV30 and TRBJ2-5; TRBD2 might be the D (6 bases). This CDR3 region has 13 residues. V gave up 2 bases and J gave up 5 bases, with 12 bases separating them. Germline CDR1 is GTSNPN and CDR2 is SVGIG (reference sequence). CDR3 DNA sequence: TGTGCCTGGAGTTCAGGGAGGTGGGAGACCCAGTACTTC. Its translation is CAWSSGRWETQYF.

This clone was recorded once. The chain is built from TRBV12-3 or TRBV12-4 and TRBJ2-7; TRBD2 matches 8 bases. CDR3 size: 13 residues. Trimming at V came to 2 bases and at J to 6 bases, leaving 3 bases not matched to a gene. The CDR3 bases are TGTGCCAGCAGTTTAACCGGGAGGGGCGAGCAGTACTTC. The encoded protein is CASSLTGRGEQYF.